This TCR beta chain was captured by sequencing in a study of blood T cell repertoires in COVID-19. Study in general: Italy, Spain and the United States were the sources of the convalescent and acute COVID-19 samples.

V was shortened by 2 bases and J by 5 bases, with 10 bases between the two germline ends. The germline CDR1 and CDR2 sequences are SGHTA and FQGNSA. The CDR3 contains 14 residues. Clones were sequenced by immunoSEQ multiplex PCR, and TCRdb holds only the in-frame ones, with some missing. Of about 480,000 clones in the sample, approximately 91% were seen once. The rearrangement uses TRBV7-2 and TRBJ2-1; D is uncertain. Sequencing was carried out using peripheral blood. The sequence derives from a woman aged 50 to 60 with COVID-19, enrolled during active disease. CDR3 nucleotides: TGTGCCAGCAGCTTATCTGTCAGAAACAATGAGCAGTTCTTC. It encodes CASSLSVRNNEQFF.